A single sample gave rise to the 18 T cell receptor beta chains below, sequenced in a study of T cell responses to AZD1222 COVID-19 vaccine. The data were produced by immunoSEQ multiplex PCR, yet TCRdb's version contains in-frame clones alone and is incomplete. The sample lists roughly 140,000 clones; about 87% were seen once. The sequencing here drew on peripheral blood, taken on day 0 of AZD1222 vaccination. The receptors stem from an adult in good health.

The J gene is TRBJ2-1, the V gene TRBV29-1; 7 bases line up with TRBD2. V was clipped by 7 bases and J by 8 bases; unmatched bases: 11. CDR3 size: 13 residues. From germline, CDR1 is SQVTM and CDR2 ANQGSEA. The CDR3: CSAPRLASDEQFF. The CDR3 nucleotides are TGCAGCGCCCCCAGACTAGCTAGCGATGAGCAGTTCTTC.

The chain uses TRBV21-1 and TRBJ2-2; TRBD2, as called in the table, went unchecked against the DNA. TRBV21-1 is a pseudogene locus. CDR3 length: 18 amino acids. CDR3 nucleotide sequence: TGTGCCAGCAGCGCATGGGATCAAAATCAGACGGAGGGCGGGGAGCTGTTTTTT. Amino acids: CASSAWDQNQTEGGELFF.

The chain joins TRBV24-1 to TRBJ2-1; D gene uncertain. The ends were cut back, 5 bases at V and 0 bases at J, with 4 bases in the middle. CDR3 length: 13 residues. Germline CDR1 KGHDR, CDR2 SFDVKD. CDR3 sequence: CATSVDSYNEQFF. The CDR3 coding sequence is TGTGCCACCAGTGTAGACTCCTACAATGAGCAGTTCTTC.

The V gene is TRBV5-1, the J gene TRBJ1-1; tentatively, D is TRBD1 (5 bases). This CDR3 region has 13 residues. V shed 4 bases and J shed 0 bases, with 7 bases lying between them. Germline V lookup: CDR1 SGHRS, CDR2 YFSETQ. This CDR3 is CASSRTMNTEAFF. CDR3 nucleotide sequence: TGCGCCAGCAGCCGGACAATGAACACTGAAGCTTTCTTT.

The rearrangement links TRBV12-3 or TRBV12-4 to TRBJ1-2; tentative D call: TRBD1 (6 bases). The CDR3 is 13 amino acids. V gave up 6 bases and J gave up 5 bases, with 13 bases separating them. Written as DNA, the CDR3 is TGTGCCAGCAGGACTATCACAGGGTATGGCTACACCTTC. Translated, it gives CASRTITGYGYTF.

The chain links TRBV6-5 to TRBJ1-1; TRBD1 matches 7 bases. V lost 3 bases, J lost 1 base, and 2 bases stayed unmatched. Germline assignment: CDR1 MNHEY and CDR2 SVGAGI. This CDR3 comprises 14 residues. CDR3 loop: CASSYEGANTEAFF. The CDR3 region has the DNA TGTGCCAGCAGTTATGAGGGGGCGAACACTGAAGCTTTCTTT.

The chain couples TRBV5-4 to TRBJ1-1; unclear D gene. Germline assignment: CDR1 SGHNT and CDR2 YYREEE (reference sequence). The CDR3 spans 14 residues. V lost 2 bases to trimming and J lost 0 bases, with 8 bases between them. DNA for the CDR3: TGTGCCAGCAGCTTTGGACCCTTGAACACTGAAGCTTTCTTT. Residues: CASSFGPLNTEAFF.

This chain connects TRBV11-3 to TRBJ2-7; D is uncertain. Germline V gene sequence: CDR1 SGHNT, CDR2 YENEEA. The CDR3 is made up of 13 amino acids. The germline V and J ends were trimmed by 5 bases and 6 bases, with 14 bases remaining between them. CDR3 in DNA: TGTGCCAGCAGCCAAATCCCGTATGGCGAGCAGTACTTC. Translated: CASSQIPYGEQYF.

The V call is TRBV5-4, the J call TRBJ1-1; D is ambiguous. CDR1 is SGHNT, CDR2 YYREEE, per germline (reference sequence). V lost 4 bases, J lost 0 bases, and 7 bases lay in between. The length of the CDR3 is 13 residues. The CDR3 DNA is TGTGCCAGCAGCCTAAGTATGAACACTGAAGCTTTCTTT. As protein: CASSLSMNTEAFF.

The chain joins TRBV7-8 to TRBJ2-1; D is perhaps TRBD2 (6 bases). CDR1 and CDR2 from the germline V gene are SGHVS and FQNEAQ. V shed 5 bases and J shed 15 bases, with 23 bases lying between them. The CDR3 consists of 14 residues. CDR3 protein: CASSPGLGASRRFF. The CDR3 DNA sequence: TGTGCCAGCAGCCCGGGACTCGGGGCCTCGAGGCGGTTCTTC. Full variable domain (outside the CDR3, taken from reference TRBV7-8 and TRBJ2-1): GAGVSQSPRYKVAKRGQDVALRCDPISGHVSLFWYQQALGQGPEFLTYFQNEAQLDKSGLPSDRFFAERPEGSVSTLKIQRTQQEDSAVYLCASSPGLGASRRFFGPGTRLTVL.

The chain recombines TRBV11-3 with TRBJ1-1; 9 bases are shared with TRBD1. CDR1 and CDR2 from the germline V gene are SGHNT and YENEEA. This CDR3 spans 13 amino acids. The junction had 6 bases not matched to a gene; V was cut back by 1 base and J by 12 bases. The CDR3 spells CASSLGPGQGPFF. CDR3 sequence (DNA): TGTGCCAGCAGCTTAGGACCGGGACAGGGTCCTTTCTTT.

CDR3 nucleotide sequence: TGCAGCGTTTGGAGGAACGAGCAGTACTTC. Its translation is CSVWRNEQYF. The V call is TRBV29-1, the J call TRBJ2-7, with TRBD2 as a possible D gene (5 bases). Trimming left V 5 bases short and J 5 bases short, with 7 bases between. The CDR3 extends over 10 amino acids. Germline V CDR1 and CDR2: SQVTM, ANQGSEA.

The V call is TRBV11-3, the J call TRBJ2-7; 10 bases agree with TRBD1. The length of the CDR3 is 15 residues. V trimming: 5 bases; J trimming: 5 bases; junction bases outside the gene matches: 9. Germline V gene data show CDR1 as SGHNT and CDR2 as YENEEA. The CDR3 coding sequence is TGTGCCAGCAGCCAAGGGGGGACAGGGGCCCACGAGCAGTACTTC. Translating it yields CASSQGGTGAHEQYF.

The rearrangement links TRBV19 to TRBJ2-7; tentative D call: TRBD2 (5 bases). The CDR3 loop spans 13 amino acids. Trimming shortened V by 9 bases and J by 4 bases, and 16 bases separated the two germline ends. Germline V gives CDR1 LNHDA, CDR2 SQIVND (reference sequence). CDR3 DNA sequence: TGTGCCAGCGCAGCGGAAGGGTGGTACGAGCAGTACTTC. Translated, it gives CASAAEGWYEQYF.

The chain uses TRBV19 and TRBJ1-5; D not certain. V was cut by 2 bases and J by 11 bases, with 13 bases left in between. This CDR3 is built from 13 residues. CDR1 is LNHDA and CDR2 is SQIVND in the germline V gene (reference sequence). CDR3 nucleotide sequence: TGTGCCAGTAGTATAAGTGGCCGGGTAGCCCAGCATTTT. Translated, it gives CASSISGRVAQHF.

In DNA, the CDR3 is TGTGCCTGGAGTCCCGGGACAGGGGTCACAGATACGCAGTATTTT. Protein product: CAWSPGTGVTDTQYF. This chain connects TRBV30 to TRBJ2-3; 10 positions agree with TRBD1. The CDR3 consists of 15 residues. V trimming: 2 bases; J trimming: 2 bases; junction bases outside the gene matches: 4. The germline CDR1 and CDR2 sequences are GTSNPN and SVGIG (reference sequence).

V is TRBV4-3 and J is TRBJ2-2; TRBD2 agrees at 12 bases. With 1 base clipped from V and 7 bases from J, the junction kept 4 bases outside the gene matches. The CDR3 consists of 16 residues. Germline CDR1 and CDR2: LGHNA and YSLEER. CDR3 sequence reads: CASSQATSGRGGELFF. CDR3 DNA: TGCGCCAGCAGCCAAGCGACTAGCGGGAGAGGCGGGGAGCTGTTTTTT.

The rearrangement uses TRBV5-4 and TRBJ2-5, with D unresolved. The germline V gene has CDR1 SGHNT and CDR2 YYREEE (reference sequence). This CDR3 spans 13 amino acids. Trimming removed 0 bases from V and 5 bases from J, with 8 bases in between. The CDR3 protein is CASSLGLSETQYF. The CDR3 DNA follows: TGTGCCAGCAGCTTGGGCCTATCTGAGACCCAGTACTTC.